This TCR beta chain was sequenced for a study of blood T cell repertoires in COVID-19. The overall study: In each case, the material was cDNA or gDNA derived from T cells, B-cell-depleted T cells, or PBMCs.

This clone occurred a few times. V was shortened by 4 bases and J by 4 bases, with 12 bases between the two germline ends. The germline gives CDR1 KGHDR, CDR2 SFDVKD. The CDR3 is 14 amino acids. Across about two dozen US areas, participants ranged in age from about 18 to 90 years. Two negative PCRs, clearance, or symptom resolution had been documented for recovered Cohort 3 donors. In the original processing: For nucleated cells, counts were estimated from reference gene primer amplification. Using immunoSEQ multiplex PCR, the repertoire was profiled, and TCRdb retains in-frame clones only, with some absent. The V and J calls and the clone size are those of that table, but D and trimming were determined from the DNA. The top ten clones hold under 6.5% of a sample with about 320,000 clones, about 90% of them seen once.

The TCR sequence derives from a woman aged 25-40 years who had recovered from COVID-19. This chain uses TRBV24-1 with TRBJ1-2; a weak D match, TRBD1 (6 bases). Specimen: PBMCs or T cells enriched from blood (not recorded which). Here the CDR3 reads CATSDNDRLYGYTF. In DNA, the CDR3 is TGTGCCACCAGTGACAACGACAGGCTCTATGGCTACACCTTC.